This T cell receptor (beta chain) was obtained from a study of T cells expressing NK-cell markers. UMIs were included in TCR beta cDNA generated by 5'RACE template switching. TCRdb re-called the 5' RACE reads and gives one entry per CDR3 protein, without DNA. The ten top clones account for 7.3%, within a sample of 350,000 to 500,000 distinct CDR3 sequences. From germline, CDR1 is SQVTM and CDR2 ANQGSEA. This CDR3 comprises 15 residues. Sequencing was carried out using blood T cells: a sorted CD56 or NKG2C T cell subset, CD4+ or CD8+ T cells, or bulk PBMC T cells (not recorded which). This receptor was identified in a woman aged 18-70 years in good health. The gene calls are TRBV29-1 and TRBJ1-2; TCRdb calls TRBD1, which cannot be checked without DNA. The CDR3 is CSVVLPGQGADGYTF.